This is a list of T cell receptor beta chains from one sample in a study of OX40 agonist ivuxolimab in advanced cancers. Generated by immunoSEQ multiplex PCR, the TCRdb table keeps only in-frame clones and is missing some. The sample consists of roughly 97,000 clones, about nine tenths of them appearing once. The sequenced sample was CD4+ or CD8+ T cells sorted from blood, obtained in a trial of the OX40 agonist ivuxolimab. All receptors derive from an adult with an advanced solid tumor such as melanoma, head and neck, liver or kidney cancer. CDR3s include the opening cysteine and the closing phenylalanine or tryptophan. Fields, in order: CDR3 length, D gene, J gene, V gene, clone size, CDR3 protein, CDR3 DNA. A D gene is named only where the DNA matches it firmly. Expanded clones are given a class, and other clones once, few, many or no size at all.

len: 15
d_gene: NA
j_gene: TRBJ2-5
v_gene: TRBV4-2
abundance: NA
CDR3aa: CASSQDEGTKETQYF
CDR3nt: TGTGCCAGCAGCCAAGATGAGGGGACAAAAGAGACCCAGTACTTC

len: 15
d_gene: NA
j_gene: TRBJ1-4
v_gene: TRBV4-1
abundance: NA
CDR3aa: CASSPGESTNEKLFF
CDR3nt: TGCGCCAGCAGCCCAGGGGAATCAACTAATGAAAAACTGTTTTTT

len: 14
d_gene: TRBD1
j_gene: TRBJ2-1
v_gene: TRBV6-6
abundance: NA
CDR3aa: CASQRDRGYNEQFF
CDR3nt: TGTGCCAGCCAACGGGACAGGGGTTACAATGAGCAGTTCTTC

len: 19
d_gene: NA
j_gene: TRBJ2-1
v_gene: TRBV12-2
abundance: NA
CDR3aa: CASRLSYHETGISYNEQFF
CDR3nt: TGTGCAAGTCGCTTATCCTATCACGAAACAGGGATCTCCTACAATGAGCAGTTCTTC

len: 14
d_gene: NA
j_gene: TRBJ2-7
v_gene: TRBV27
abundance: NA
CDR3aa: CASSLQGATYEQYF
CDR3nt: TGTGCCAGCAGTTTACAGGGAGCGACCTACGAGCAGTACTTC

len: 17
d_gene: TRBD2
j_gene: TRBJ2-3
v_gene: TRBV29-1
abundance: NA
CDR3aa: CSADGAGGPMTTDTQYF
CDR3nt: TGCAGCGCTGACGGAGCGGGAGGGCCGATGACAACAGATACGCAGTATTTT

len: 17
d_gene: NA
j_gene: TRBJ2-3
v_gene: TRBV7-9
abundance: NA
CDR3aa: CASSLARSGVRTDTQYF
CDR3nt: TGTGCCAGCAGCTTAGCGCGATCGGGGGTCCGCACAGATACGCAGTATTTT

len: 14
d_gene: NA
j_gene: TRBJ1-5
v_gene: TRBV30
abundance: few
CDR3aa: CAWSVYRANQPQHF
CDR3nt: TGTGCCTGGAGTGTGTACAGGGCGAATCAGCCCCAGCATTTT

len: 20
d_gene: TRBD1
j_gene: TRBJ1-5
v_gene: TRBV19
abundance: once
CDR3aa: CASSMLPGQGAFVSNQPQHF
CDR3nt: TGTGCCAGTAGTATGCTGCCGGGACAGGGGGCTTTTGTGAGCAATCAGCCCCAGCATTTT

len: 12
d_gene: NA
j_gene: TRBJ1-6
v_gene: TRBV5-4
abundance: NA
CDR3aa: CASSPGNSPLHF
CDR3nt: TGTGCCAGCAGCCCCGGTAATTCACCCCTCCACTTT

len: 15
d_gene: NA
j_gene: TRBJ2-3
v_gene: TRBV6-5
abundance: NA
CDR3aa: CASSRLIGHTDTQYF
CDR3nt: TGTGCCAGCAGTCGGCTAATCGGGCACACAGATACGCAGTATTTT

len: 15
d_gene: TRBD1
j_gene: TRBJ2-7
v_gene: TRBV7-9
abundance: NA
CDR3aa: CASSSPGQTTYEQYF
CDR3nt: TGTGCCAGCAGCTCACCGGGACAGACAACCTACGAGCAGTACTTC

len: 15
d_gene: NA
j_gene: TRBJ1-3
v_gene: TRBV4-3
abundance: NA
CDR3aa: CASSQNRGSGNTIYF
CDR3nt: TGCGCCAGCAGCCAGAATCGGGGCTCTGGAAACACCATATATTTT

len: 16
d_gene: TRBD1
j_gene: TRBJ1-5
v_gene: TRBV5-6
abundance: NA
CDR3aa: CASSFRQGTSNQPQHF
CDR3nt: TGTGCCAGCAGCTTCCGACAGGGAACCAGCAATCAGCCCCAGCATTTT

len: 14
d_gene: NA
j_gene: TRBJ2-7
v_gene: TRBV6-1
abundance: NA
CDR3aa: CASSDRVGLYEQYF
CDR3nt: TGTGCCAGCAGTGACAGGGTTGGCCTCTACGAGCAGTACTTC

len: 15
d_gene: TRBD2
j_gene: TRBJ2-3
v_gene: TRBV9
abundance: NA
CDR3aa: CASGGGSGRADTQYF
CDR3nt: TGTGCCAGCGGCGGGGGTAGCGGGAGGGCAGATACGCAGTATTTT

len: 13
d_gene: NA
j_gene: TRBJ1-1
v_gene: TRBV7-3
abundance: NA
CDR3aa: CASSLLVNTEAFF
CDR3nt: TGTGCCAGCAGCTTACTCGTAAACACTGAAGCTTTCTTT

len: 11
d_gene: NA
j_gene: TRBJ2-7
v_gene: TRBV5-8
abundance: NA
CDR3aa: CASSLAYEQYF
CDR3nt: TGTGCCAGCAGCTTAGCATACGAGCAGTACTTC

len: 13
d_gene: NA
j_gene: TRBJ1-2
v_gene: TRBV19
abundance: NA
CDR3aa: CASSSGRSYGYTF
CDR3nt: TGTGCCAGTTCAAGTGGCAGGAGTTATGGCTACACCTTC

len: 14
d_gene: NA
j_gene: TRBJ2-1
v_gene: TRBV30
abundance: NA
CDR3aa: CAWSQGGLGNEQFF
CDR3nt: TGTGCCTGGAGTCAGGGGGGCCTGGGGAATGAGCAGTTCTTC

len: 13
d_gene: NA
j_gene: TRBJ2-3
v_gene: TRBV5-1
abundance: NA
CDR3aa: CASRNSGTDTQYF
CDR3nt: TGCGCCAGCCGCAACTCTGGCACAGATACGCAGTATTTT

len: 12
d_gene: NA
j_gene: TRBJ1-2
v_gene: TRBV2
abundance: NA
CDR3aa: CASSTRDSGYTF
CDR3nt: TGTGCCAGCAGTACCAGGGATAGTGGCTACACCTTC

len: 11
d_gene: NA
j_gene: TRBJ2-1
v_gene: TRBV27
abundance: NA
CDR3aa: CASSPGDQQFF
CDR3nt: TGTGCCAGCAGCCCAGGGGACCAGCAGTTCTTC

len: 16
d_gene: TRBD2
j_gene: TRBJ2-1
v_gene: TRBV5-1
abundance: NA
CDR3aa: CASSLPSGSSYNEQFF
CDR3nt: TGCGCCAGCAGCCTCCCTAGCGGTTCATCCTACAATGAGCAGTTCTTC

len: 15
d_gene: NA
j_gene: TRBJ1-1
v_gene: TRBV5-1
abundance: NA
CDR3aa: CASSLGEGVHTEAFF
CDR3nt: TGCGCCAGCAGCTTGGGGGAGGGGGTGCACACTGAAGCTTTCTTT

len: 15
d_gene: TRBD1
j_gene: TRBJ2-4
v_gene: TRBV6-1
abundance: NA
CDR3aa: CASSDRGLAKNIQYF
CDR3nt: TGTGCCAGCAGTGACAGGGGGCTGGCCAAAAACATTCAGTACTTC

len: 16
d_gene: TRBD2
j_gene: TRBJ2-1
v_gene: TRBV5-4
abundance: NA
CDR3aa: CASSSRTSGVYNEQFF
CDR3nt: TGTGCCAGCAGCTCCCGGACTAGCGGGGTATACAATGAGCAGTTCTTC

len: 13
d_gene: TRBD1
j_gene: TRBJ1-1
v_gene: TRBV5-1
abundance: NA
CDR3aa: CASSSRQGFGAFF
CDR3nt: TGCGCCAGCAGCTCCCGACAGGGTTTTGGAGCTTTCTTT

len: 16
d_gene: NA
j_gene: TRBJ1-6
v_gene: TRBV25-1
abundance: once
CDR3aa: CASSEYGRADNSPLHF
CDR3nt: TGTGCCAGCAGTGAATACGGGAGGGCCGATAATTCACCCCTCCACTTT

len: 16
d_gene: TRBD1
j_gene: TRBJ1-4
v_gene: TRBV18
abundance: NA
CDR3aa: CASSLTGTGTNEKLFF
CDR3nt: TGTGCCAGCTCCCTGACCGGGACAGGGACTAATGAAAAACTGTTTTTT

len: 13
d_gene: NA
j_gene: TRBJ1-5
v_gene: TRBV4-3
abundance: once
CDR3aa: CASSQDLSQPQHF
CDR3nt: TGCGCCAGCAGCCAAGATCTCAGTCAGCCCCAGCATTTT

len: 14
d_gene: NA
j_gene: TRBJ1-2
v_gene: TRBV23-1
abundance: NA
CDR3aa: CASSHKGTFYGYTF
CDR3nt: TGCGCCAGCAGTCATAAAGGGACCTTCTATGGCTACACCTTC

len: 15
d_gene: NA
j_gene: TRBJ2-2
v_gene: TRBV30
abundance: NA
CDR3aa: CAWSVTVGGTGELFF
CDR3nt: TGTGCCTGGAGTGTAACTGTGGGGGGCACCGGGGAGCTGTTTTTT

len: 15
d_gene: NA
j_gene: TRBJ2-6
v_gene: TRBV5-6
abundance: NA
CDR3aa: CASSPGETGANVLTF
CDR3nt: TGTGCCAGCAGCCCTGGGGAAACCGGGGCCAACGTCCTGACTTTC

len: 12
d_gene: NA
j_gene: TRBJ1-2
v_gene: TRBV7-9
abundance: NA
CDR3aa: CASSRDGDGYTF
CDR3nt: TGTGCCAGCAGCCGGGACGGTGATGGCTACACCTTC

len: 14
d_gene: TRBD1
j_gene: TRBJ1-5
v_gene: TRBV6-1
abundance: NA
CDR3aa: CASRRTGGLQPQHF
CDR3nt: TGTGCCAGCAGACGGACAGGGGGCCTTCAGCCCCAGCATTTT

len: 15
d_gene: NA
j_gene: TRBJ2-5
v_gene: TRBV7-7
abundance: NA
CDR3aa: CASSLGGAAGETQYF
CDR3nt: TGTGCTAGCAGCTTAGGCGGGGCCGCCGGGGAGACCCAGTACTTC

len: 14
d_gene: TRBD1
j_gene: TRBJ2-2
v_gene: TRBV10-3
abundance: NA
CDR3aa: CAISAGTGFGELFF
CDR3nt: TGTGCCATCAGTGCAGGGACAGGGTTCGGGGAGCTGTTTTTT

len: 16
d_gene: TRBD1
j_gene: TRBJ2-7
v_gene: TRBV18
abundance: NA
CDR3aa: CASSPPGQGAGSEQYF
CDR3nt: TGTGCCAGCTCACCACCGGGACAGGGGGCAGGTAGCGAGCAGTACTTC

len: 11
d_gene: NA
j_gene: TRBJ2-7
v_gene: TRBV11-3
abundance: once
CDR3aa: CASSHHSEQYF
CDR3nt: TGTGCCAGCAGCCATCATAGCGAGCAGTACTTC

len: 13
d_gene: TRBD1
j_gene: TRBJ1-1
v_gene: TRBV7-2
abundance: NA
CDR3aa: CASSLQGATEAFF
CDR3nt: TGTGCCAGCAGCTTACAGGGGGCGACTGAAGCTTTCTTT

len: 14
d_gene: TRBD1
j_gene: TRBJ1-5
v_gene: TRBV19
abundance: NA
CDR3aa: CASSIQGANQPQHF
CDR3nt: TGTGCCAGTAGTATTCAGGGGGCAAATCAGCCCCAGCATTTT

len: 15
d_gene: NA
j_gene: TRBJ1-4
v_gene: TRBV7-2
abundance: NA
CDR3aa: CASSSEGRSNEKLFF
CDR3nt: TGTGCCAGCAGCTCAGAGGGACGGAGTAATGAAAAACTGTTTTTT

len: 13
d_gene: NA
j_gene: TRBJ1-1
v_gene: TRBV2
abundance: NA
CDR3aa: CASEGQGRTEAFF
CDR3nt: TGTGCCAGCGAGGGGCAGGGGAGGACTGAAGCTTTCTTT

len: 12
d_gene: NA
j_gene: TRBJ2-1
v_gene: TRBV11-1
abundance: NA
CDR3aa: CASSISAGVRFF
CDR3nt: TGTGCCAGCAGTATTAGCGCCGGCGTAAGGTTCTTC

len: 13
d_gene: NA
j_gene: TRBJ1-1
v_gene: TRBV30
abundance: NA
CDR3aa: CAWSVGTPLFAFF
CDR3nt: TGTGCCTGGAGTGTTGGGACACCCCTTTTCGCTTTCTTT

len: 13
d_gene: NA
j_gene: TRBJ1-1
v_gene: TRBV6-1
abundance: NA
CDR3aa: CASSLQGNTEAFF
CDR3nt: TGTGCCAGCAGTCTACAGGGGAACACTGAAGCTTTCTTT

len: 16
d_gene: NA
j_gene: TRBJ2-2
v_gene: TRBV5-1
abundance: NA
CDR3aa: CASSLAGISSTGELFF
CDR3nt: TGCGCCAGCAGCTTGGCCGGAATTTCCAGCACCGGGGAGCTGTTTTTT

len: 18
d_gene: TRBD2
j_gene: TRBJ2-3
v_gene: TRBV7-2
abundance: NA
CDR3aa: CASSLRGRGGTGTDTQYF
CDR3nt: TGTGCCAGCAGCTTAAGGGGTCGGGGAGGGACGGGGACAGATACGCAGTATTTT

len: 16
d_gene: NA
j_gene: TRBJ1-2
v_gene: TRBV19
abundance: NA
CDR3aa: CASSIPREGSIYGYTF
CDR3nt: TGTGCCAGTAGTATTCCCCGAGAGGGGTCGATCTATGGCTACACCTTC

len: 14
d_gene: TRBD1
j_gene: TRBJ1-4
v_gene: TRBV27
abundance: NA
CDR3aa: CASSLTGGNEKLFF
CDR3nt: TGTGCCAGCAGTTTGACAGGGGGGAATGAAAAACTGTTTTTT

len: 13
d_gene: NA
j_gene: TRBJ2-7
v_gene: TRBV7-9
abundance: NA
CDR3aa: CASSLAGSNEQYF
CDR3nt: TGTGCCAGCAGCTTAGCCGGCTCGAACGAGCAGTACTTC

len: 17
d_gene: NA
j_gene: TRBJ2-2
v_gene: TRBV7-2
abundance: NA
CDR3aa: CASSWGGIITNTGELFF
CDR3nt: TGTGCCAGCAGCTGGGGGGGCATTATCACGAACACCGGGGAGCTGTTTTTT

len: 13
d_gene: NA
j_gene: TRBJ1-2
v_gene: TRBV27
abundance: NA
CDR3aa: CASSLGQNYGYTF
CDR3nt: TGTGCCAGCAGTTTGGGGCAGAACTATGGCTACACCTTC

len: 15
d_gene: TRBD1
j_gene: TRBJ1-3
v_gene: TRBV6-6
abundance: NA
CDR3aa: CASRTGGGSGNTIYF
CDR3nt: TGTGCCAGCAGGACAGGGGGAGGCTCTGGAAACACCATATATTTT

len: 17
d_gene: NA
j_gene: TRBJ2-2
v_gene: TRBV5-1
abundance: NA
CDR3aa: CASSLAAGAPNTGELFF
CDR3nt: TGCGCCAGCAGCTTGGCCGCGGGGGCCCCGAACACCGGGGAGCTGTTTTTT

len: 13
d_gene: NA
j_gene: TRBJ2-7
v_gene: TRBV2
abundance: NA
CDR3aa: CASWDGGAWEQYF
CDR3nt: TGTGCCAGCTGGGACGGGGGTGCTTGGGAGCAGTACTTC